These 6 T cell receptor beta chains were sequenced from one sample in a study of T cell changes during pregnancy in multiple sclerosis. Data came from immunoSEQ multiplex PCR; TCRdb stores just in-frame clones and leaves some out. The sample shows some 70,000 clones, around nine tenths of them seen only once. The specimen comprised peripheral blood, sampled in the second trimester of pregnancy. The receptors were sampled from a female donor in good health, enrolled as a control in a pregnancy study.

This clone was seen a handful of times. The chain couples TRBV7-9 to TRBJ1-1, with D perhaps matching TRBD1 (5 bases). The CDR3 covers 12 residues. CDR1 and CDR2 (germline): SEHNR, FQNEAQ (reference sequence). V lost 11 bases to trimming and J lost 3 bases, with 13 bases between them. CDR3 DNA: TGTGCCTCAGACTGGGGCGACACTGAAGCTTTCTTT. Translating gives CASDWGDTEAFF.

The chain carries TRBV7-9 and TRBJ1-6, with 7 bases aligning to TRBD1. The J segment lost 7 bases and the V segment lost 4 bases, leaving 10 bases of the junction unmatched. CDR1 is SEHNR and CDR2 is FQNEAQ in the germline V gene (reference sequence). The CDR3 is 16 residues long. The DNA of the CDR3 is TGTGCCAGCAGCTCTCGCCTGGGACAGAACAATTCACCCCTCCACTTT. This sequence encodes CASSSRLGQNNSPLHF.

V is TRBV7-2 and J is TRBJ1-2, with TRBD1 matching 7 bases. Looked up from germline, CDR1 is SGHTA and CDR2 is FQGNSA. The CDR3 spans 15 residues. The junction had 6 bases not matched to a gene; V was cut back by 5 bases and J by 0 bases. CDR3: CASSLKGQTNYGYTF. The CDR3, as DNA: TGTGCCAGCAGCCTCAAGGGACAGACTAACTATGGCTACACCTTC.

The chain links TRBV28 to TRBJ1-2, with 7 bases lining up with TRBD1. Unmatched junction bases numbered 5, after V lost 5 bases and J lost 8 bases. Germline V gene data show CDR1 as MDHEN and CDR2 as SYDVKM. This CDR3 spans 12 amino acids. CDR3 amino acids: CASSLGGWGYTF. CDR3 nucleotides: TGTGCCAGCAGTCTAGGGGGCTGGGGCTACACCTTC.

The rearrangement joins TRBV5-1 to TRBJ2-2; 7 positions match TRBD2. V gave up 5 bases and J gave up 2 bases; unmatched junction bases: 6. Germline assignment: CDR1 SGHRS and CDR2 YFSETQ. This CDR3 region has 15 residues. The CDR3 coding sequence is TGCGCCAGCAGACCCGGGACTACCAACACCGGGGAGCTGTTTTTT. Translating it yields CASRPGTTNTGELFF.

V gene TRBV7-2 combines with J gene TRBJ1-1; 7 bases line up with TRBD1. The CDR3 has 16 residues. J lost 3 bases, V lost 0 bases, and 7 bases had no gene match. Germline CDR1 SGHTA, CDR2 FQGNSA. The CDR3, as DNA: TGTGCCAGCAGCTTAGCCGAGGGGGCATCGGACACTGAAGCTTTCTTT. Translation: CASSLAEGASDTEAFF.